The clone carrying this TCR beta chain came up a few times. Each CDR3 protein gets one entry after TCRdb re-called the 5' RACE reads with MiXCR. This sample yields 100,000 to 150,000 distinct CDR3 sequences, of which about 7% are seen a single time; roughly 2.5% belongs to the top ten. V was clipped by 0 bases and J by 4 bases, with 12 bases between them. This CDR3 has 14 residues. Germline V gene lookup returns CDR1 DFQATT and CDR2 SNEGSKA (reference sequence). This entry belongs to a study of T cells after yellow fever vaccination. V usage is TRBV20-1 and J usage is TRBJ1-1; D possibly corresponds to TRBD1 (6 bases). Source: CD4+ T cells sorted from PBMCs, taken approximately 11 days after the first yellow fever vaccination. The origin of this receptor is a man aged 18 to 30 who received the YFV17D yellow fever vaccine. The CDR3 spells CSARDGGGRTEAFF. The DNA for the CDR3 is TGCAGTGCTAGAGATGGCGGGGGCCGCACTGAAGCTTTCTTT.